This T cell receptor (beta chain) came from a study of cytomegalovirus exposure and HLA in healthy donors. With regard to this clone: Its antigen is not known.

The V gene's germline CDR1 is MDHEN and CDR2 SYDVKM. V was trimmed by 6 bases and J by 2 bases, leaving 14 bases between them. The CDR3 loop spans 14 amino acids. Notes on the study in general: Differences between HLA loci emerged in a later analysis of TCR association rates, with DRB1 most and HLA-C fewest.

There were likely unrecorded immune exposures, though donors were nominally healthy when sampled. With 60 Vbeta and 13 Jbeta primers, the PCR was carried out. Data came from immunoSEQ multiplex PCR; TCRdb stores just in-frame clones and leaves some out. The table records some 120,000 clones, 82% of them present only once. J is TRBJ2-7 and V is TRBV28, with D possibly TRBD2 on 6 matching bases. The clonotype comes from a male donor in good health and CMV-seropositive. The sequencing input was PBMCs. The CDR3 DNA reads TGTGCCAGCAGCCTCCGACTAGGACCCTACGAGCAGTACTTC. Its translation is CASSLRLGPYEQYF.